This T cell receptor (beta chain) comes out of a study of T cells in Graves' hyperthyroidism and ophthalmopathy. The germline CDR1 and CDR2 sequences are MGHDK and SYGVNS. V was clipped by 6 bases and J by 6 bases; unmatched bases: 10. This CDR3 has 16 residues. RNA transcripts gave rise to amplified TCR beta CDR3 regions. A set of HTBI primers served as the primers for a first-round RT-PCR of the TCR CDR3. Each CDR3 protein gets one entry after TCRdb re-called the multiplex PCR reads with MiXCR. The sample includes over 700,000 distinct CDR3 sequences, more than 30% of them seen just once. The sequence was collected from a man between 18 and 29 years old with Graves' hyperthyroidism. Sequences were obtained from blood. The chain has TRBV25-1 and TRBJ2-7, with TRBD2 identical over 14 bases. The CDR3 here is CASSPGTSGGPSEQYF. The CDR3 DNA reads as TGTGCCAGCAGCCCAGGGACTAGCGGGGGTCCTTCCGAGCAGTACTTC.